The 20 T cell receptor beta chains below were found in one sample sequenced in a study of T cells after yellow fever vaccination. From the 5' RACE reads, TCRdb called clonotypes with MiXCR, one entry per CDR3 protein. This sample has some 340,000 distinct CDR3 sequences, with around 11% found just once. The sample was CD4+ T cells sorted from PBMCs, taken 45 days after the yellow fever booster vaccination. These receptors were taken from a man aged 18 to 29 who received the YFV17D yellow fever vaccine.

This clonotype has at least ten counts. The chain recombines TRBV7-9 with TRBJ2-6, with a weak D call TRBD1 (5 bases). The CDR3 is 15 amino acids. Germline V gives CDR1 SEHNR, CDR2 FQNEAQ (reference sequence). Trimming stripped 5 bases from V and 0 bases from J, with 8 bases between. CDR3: CASSLGDSGANVLTF. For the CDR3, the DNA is TGTGCCAGCAGCCTAGGGGACTCTGGGGCCAACGTCCTGACTTTC. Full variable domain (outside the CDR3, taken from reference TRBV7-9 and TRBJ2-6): DTGVSQNPRHKITKRGQNVTFRCDPISEHNRLYWYRQTLGQGPEFLTYFQNEAQLEKSRLLSDRFSAERPKGSFSTLEIQRTEQGDSAMYLCASSLGDSGANVLTFGAGSRLTVL.

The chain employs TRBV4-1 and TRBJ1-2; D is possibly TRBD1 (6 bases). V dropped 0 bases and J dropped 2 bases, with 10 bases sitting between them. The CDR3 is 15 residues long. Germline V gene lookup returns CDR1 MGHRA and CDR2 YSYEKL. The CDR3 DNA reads TGCGCCAGCAGCCAAGAGAGGACAGAGAACTATGGCTACACCTTC. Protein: CASSQERTENYGYTF.

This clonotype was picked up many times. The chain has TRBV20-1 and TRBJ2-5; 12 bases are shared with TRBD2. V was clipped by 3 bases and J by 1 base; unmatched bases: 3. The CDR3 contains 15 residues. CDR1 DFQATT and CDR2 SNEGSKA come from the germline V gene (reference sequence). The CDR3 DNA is TGCAGTGCTAGTCCTAGCGGGGGGGCCCAAGAGACCCAGTACTTC. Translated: CSASPSGGAQETQYF.

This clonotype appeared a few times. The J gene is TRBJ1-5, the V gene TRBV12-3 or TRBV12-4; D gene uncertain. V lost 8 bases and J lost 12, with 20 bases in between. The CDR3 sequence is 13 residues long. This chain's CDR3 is CASREAGASVQHF. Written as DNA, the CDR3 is TGTGCCAGCCGTGAGGCAGGTGCCAGCGTCCAGCATTTT.

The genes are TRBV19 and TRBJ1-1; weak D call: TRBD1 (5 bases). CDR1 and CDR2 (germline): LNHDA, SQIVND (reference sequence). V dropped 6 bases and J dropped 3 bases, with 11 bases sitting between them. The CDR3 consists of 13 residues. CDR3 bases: TGTGCCAGTAGCATACAGGAGGACACTGAAGCTTTCTTT. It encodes CASSIQEDTEAFF.

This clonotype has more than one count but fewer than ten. The CDR3 region is CASSSLQTATYEQYF. CDR3 coding DNA: TGTGCCAGTAGTTCGCTACAGACCGCTACCTACGAGCAGTACTTC. This chain uses TRBV19 with TRBJ2-7; D is unresolved. The CDR3 spans 15 residues. V lost 5 bases and J 2 bases, leaving 16 bases between the germline ends. CDR1 is LNHDA and CDR2 is SQIVND in the germline V gene (reference sequence).

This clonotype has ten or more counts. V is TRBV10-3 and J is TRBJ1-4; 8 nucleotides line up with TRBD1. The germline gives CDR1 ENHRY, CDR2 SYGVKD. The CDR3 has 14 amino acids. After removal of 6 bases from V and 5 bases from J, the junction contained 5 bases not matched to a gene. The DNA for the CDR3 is TGTGCCATCAGACCGGGACAGGACAATGAAAAACTGTTTTTT. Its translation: CAIRPGQDNEKLFF.

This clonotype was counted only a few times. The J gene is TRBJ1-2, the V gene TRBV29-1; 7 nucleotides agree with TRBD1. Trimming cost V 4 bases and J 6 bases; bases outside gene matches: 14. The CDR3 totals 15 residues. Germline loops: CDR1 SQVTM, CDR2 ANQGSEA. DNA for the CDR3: TGCAGCGTTGGAGGGGAAGGGGGCGTAAGGAATGGCTACACCTTC. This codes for CSVGGEGGVRNGYTF.

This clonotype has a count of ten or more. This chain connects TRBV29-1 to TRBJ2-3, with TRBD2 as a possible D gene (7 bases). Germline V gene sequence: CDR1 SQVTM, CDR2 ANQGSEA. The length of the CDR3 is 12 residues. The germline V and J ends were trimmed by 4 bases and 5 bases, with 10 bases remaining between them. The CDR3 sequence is CSVAGGRDTQYF. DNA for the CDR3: TGCAGCGTTGCCGGGGGGCGAGATACGCAGTATTTT.

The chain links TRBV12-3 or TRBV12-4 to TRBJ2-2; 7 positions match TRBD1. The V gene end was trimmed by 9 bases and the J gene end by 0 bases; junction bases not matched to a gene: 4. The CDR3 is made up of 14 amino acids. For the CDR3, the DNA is TGTGCCAGTTCGGACAGGACGAACACCGGGGAGCTGTTTTTT. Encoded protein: CASSDRTNTGELFF.

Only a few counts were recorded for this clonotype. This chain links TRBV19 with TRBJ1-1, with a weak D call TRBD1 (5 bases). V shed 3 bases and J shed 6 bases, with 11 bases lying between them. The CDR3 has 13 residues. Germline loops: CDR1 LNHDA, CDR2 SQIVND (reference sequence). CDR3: CASSILGGSEAFF. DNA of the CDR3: TGTGCCAGTAGTATTCTTGGGGGGTCTGAAGCTTTCTTT.

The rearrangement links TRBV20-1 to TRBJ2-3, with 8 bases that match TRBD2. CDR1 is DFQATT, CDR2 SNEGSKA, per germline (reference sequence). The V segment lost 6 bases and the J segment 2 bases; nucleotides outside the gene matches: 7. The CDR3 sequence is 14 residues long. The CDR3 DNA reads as TGCAGTGCCAGGGCGGGGGGCCCCACAGATACGCAGTATTTT. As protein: CSARAGGPTDTQYF.

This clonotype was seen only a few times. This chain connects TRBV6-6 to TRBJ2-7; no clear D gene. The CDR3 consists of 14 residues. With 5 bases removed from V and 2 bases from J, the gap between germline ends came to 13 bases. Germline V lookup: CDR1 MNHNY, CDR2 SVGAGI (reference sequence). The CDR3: CASSLRTVTYEQYF. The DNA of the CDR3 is TGTGCCAGCAGTCTCAGAACAGTTACCTACGAGCAGTACTTC.

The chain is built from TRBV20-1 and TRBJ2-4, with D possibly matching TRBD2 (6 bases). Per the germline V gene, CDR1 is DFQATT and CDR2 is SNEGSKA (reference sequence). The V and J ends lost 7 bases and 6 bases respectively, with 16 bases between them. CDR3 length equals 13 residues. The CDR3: CSVPPPGLNIQYF. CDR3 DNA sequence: TGCAGTGTCCCGCCCCCGGGACTAAACATTCAGTACTTC.

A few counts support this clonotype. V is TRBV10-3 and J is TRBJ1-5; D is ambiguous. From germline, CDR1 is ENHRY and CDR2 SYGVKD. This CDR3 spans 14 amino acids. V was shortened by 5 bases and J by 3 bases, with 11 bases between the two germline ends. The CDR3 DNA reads TGTGCCATCAGTAGGGAGGGTTTCAATCAGCCCCAGCATTTT. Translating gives CAISREGFNQPQHF.

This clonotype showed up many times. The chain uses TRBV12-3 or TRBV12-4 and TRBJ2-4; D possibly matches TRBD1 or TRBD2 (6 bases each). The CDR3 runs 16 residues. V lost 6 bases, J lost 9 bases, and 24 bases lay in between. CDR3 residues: CASSPLARGAAGIQYF. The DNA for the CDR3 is TGTGCCAGCAGCCCCTTAGCGAGGGGGGCGGCGGGCATTCAGTACTTC.

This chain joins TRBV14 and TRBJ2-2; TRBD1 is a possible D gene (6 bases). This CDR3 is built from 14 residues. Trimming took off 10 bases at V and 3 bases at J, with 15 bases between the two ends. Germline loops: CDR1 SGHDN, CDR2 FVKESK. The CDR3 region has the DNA TGTGCCACCAGGGGCGGACGATACACCGGGGAGCTGTTTTTT. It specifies CATRGGRYTGELFF.

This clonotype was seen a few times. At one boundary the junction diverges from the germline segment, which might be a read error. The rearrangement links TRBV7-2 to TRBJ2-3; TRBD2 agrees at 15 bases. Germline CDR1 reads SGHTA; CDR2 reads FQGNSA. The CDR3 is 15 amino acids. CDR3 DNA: TGTGCCAGCAGCTCCGAAGGGACTAGCGGGGGGCCGTCTGCATTT. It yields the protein CASSSEGTSGGPSAF. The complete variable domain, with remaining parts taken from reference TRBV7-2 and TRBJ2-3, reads GAGVSQSPSNKVTEKGKDVELRCDPISGHTALYWYRQSLGQGLEFLIYFQGNSAPDKSGLPSDRFSAERTGGSVSTLTIQRTQQEDSAVYLCASSSEGTSGGPSAFGPGTRLTVL.

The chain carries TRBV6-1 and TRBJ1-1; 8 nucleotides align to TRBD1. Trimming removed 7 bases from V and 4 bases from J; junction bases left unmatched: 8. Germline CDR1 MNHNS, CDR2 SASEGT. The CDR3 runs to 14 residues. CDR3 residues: CASTKQGVSTEAFF. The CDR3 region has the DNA TGTGCCAGCACTAAACAGGGGGTGAGCACTGAAGCTTTCTTT.

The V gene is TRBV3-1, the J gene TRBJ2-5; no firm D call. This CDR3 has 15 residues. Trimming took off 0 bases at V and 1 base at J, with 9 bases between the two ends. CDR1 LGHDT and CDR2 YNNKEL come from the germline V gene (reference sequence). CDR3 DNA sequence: TGTGCCAGCAGCCAAGATTATTCGTCCCAAGAGACCCAGTACTTC. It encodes CASSQDYSSQETQYF.